This T cell receptor beta chain stems from a study of blood T cell repertoires in COVID-19. At the level of the study: The cDNA or gDNA used as material had been derived from T cells, B-cell-depleted T cells, or PBMCs.

Germline V gene data show CDR1 as KGHDR and CDR2 as SFDVKD. This CDR3 contains 13 residues. V was cut by 5 bases and J by 1 base, with 7 bases left in between. Original analysis: Estimates of nucleated cell counts were drawn from the amplification of reference gene primers. Profiling relied on immunoSEQ multiplex PCR, and the TCRdb table lists in-frame clones only, not all of them. The V and J calls and the clone size are those of that table, but D and trimming were determined from the DNA. The sample has 95,000 to 150,000 clones, about 80% seen once. This chain links TRBV24-1 with TRBJ2-5, with a weak D call TRBD2 (5 bases). Sequences were obtained from peripheral blood. The TCR originated in an elderly woman with acute or convalescent COVID-19. The CDR3 here is CATSVAGQETQYF. CDR3 nucleotides: TGTGCCACCAGTGTTGCGGGCCAAGAGACCCAGTACTTC.